Presented here are 12 T cell receptor beta chains from one specimen sequenced in a study of control samples from healthy donors and cancer patients. Using immunoSEQ multiplex PCR, the repertoire was profiled, and TCRdb retains in-frame clones only, with some absent. The sample yields fewer than 60,000 clones, 80% to 90% seen once. Sequencing was done on a sample of PBMCs. The receptors were sampled from a woman aged 45-65 years with lung cancer.

The CDR3 DNA is TGTGCCATCACCCAAGCGGTGAGCACTGAAGCTTTCTTT. Encoded protein: CAITQAVSTEAFF. The chain employs TRBV10-3 and TRBJ1-1, with no clear D. The V end lost 7 bases, the J end lost 4 bases, and 13 bases lay between the germline ends. CDR1 is ENHRY, CDR2 SYGVKD, per germline. The CDR3 has 13 amino acids.

In its sample, this clone was seen a few times. The rearrangement joins TRBV19 to TRBJ2-2; possibly TRBD1 or TRBD2 for D (6 bases each). CDR1 is LNHDA, CDR2 SQIVND, per germline (reference sequence). The CDR3 totals 15 residues. V dropped 7 bases and J dropped 2 bases, with 14 bases sitting between them. This chain's CDR3 is CASTLGGFNTGELFF. DNA of the CDR3: TGTGCCAGTACCCTGGGGGGCTTTAACACCGGGGAGCTGTTTTTT.

The genes are TRBV19 and TRBJ2-3, with 8 bases fitting TRBD1. The CDR3 is 12 amino acids. The germline gives CDR1 LNHDA, CDR2 SQIVND (reference sequence). Trimming cost V 10 bases and J 4 bases; bases outside gene matches: 4. In DNA, the CDR3 is TGTGCCACCGGACAGGGTGCAGATACGCAGTATTTT. Translated, it gives CATGQGADTQYF.

This sequence joins TRBV18 and TRBJ1-1; D gene ambiguous. V was shortened by 2 bases and J by 7 bases, with 11 bases between the two germline ends. The CDR3 spans 13 residues. CDR1 is KGHSH and CDR2 is LQKENI in the germline V gene. Written as DNA, the CDR3 is TGTGCCAGCTCACCAGCGAGCGGCCTTGAAGCTTTCTTT. Translating it yields CASSPASGLEAFF.

The V gene is TRBV29-1, the J gene TRBJ1-4, with 8 bases that match TRBD1. Germline trimming cut 5 bases from V and 7 bases from J; bases unmatched to any gene: 9. CDR3 length: 14 residues. The germline gives CDR1 SQVTM, CDR2 ANQGSEA. The CDR3 here is CSVTGGGKGEKLFF. DNA for the CDR3: TGCAGCGTTACAGGGGGAGGGAAGGGTGAAAAACTGTTTTTT.

The chain has TRBV12-3 or TRBV12-4 and TRBJ1-2; D gene uncertain. The CDR3 runs to 13 residues. Trimming cost V 5 bases and J 8 bases, with 15 bases left between them. This CDR3 reads CASSLNRESGYTF. Written as DNA, the CDR3 is TGTGCCAGCAGTCTAAACCGGGAGTCAGGCTACACCTTC.

This chain connects TRBV6-2 or TRBV6-3 to TRBJ1-1; D is uncertain. The V end lost 7 bases, the J end lost 3 bases, and 18 bases lay between the germline ends. CDR1 and CDR2 (germline): MNHEY, SVGEGT. This CDR3 spans 15 amino acids. The DNA of the CDR3 is TGTGCCAGCACCCCTCACGCATACCCTGACACTGAAGCTTTCTTT. This translates into CASTPHAYPDTEAFF.

This chain joins TRBV6-2 or TRBV6-3 and TRBJ1-1; no reliable D call. The CDR3 loop spans 11 amino acids. The germline gives CDR1 MNHEY, CDR2 SVGEGT. Trimming stripped 0 bases from V and 7 bases from J, with 3 bases between. The CDR3 bases are TGTGCCAGCAGTTACTCCATTGAAGCTTTCTTT. This encodes CASSYSIEAFF.

The J gene is TRBJ1-4, the V gene TRBV19; D gene ambiguous. CDR1 is LNHDA and CDR2 is SQIVND in the germline V gene (reference sequence). This CDR3 comprises 16 residues. V lost 3 bases and J 8 bases, leaving 19 bases between the germline ends. In DNA, the CDR3 is TGTGCCAGTAGTATTAATTCCGGGGTTGGGAGCGAAAAACTGTTTTTT. Protein sequence: CASSINSGVGSEKLFF.

This clone was seen more than once but under ten times. The chain has TRBV5-1 and TRBJ2-5; 8 bases agree with TRBD2. With 0 bases clipped from V and 5 bases from J, the junction kept 6 bases outside the gene matches. From germline, CDR1 is SGHRS and CDR2 YFSETQ. The CDR3 covers 15 residues. CDR3 nucleotide sequence: TGCGCCAGCAGCTTGGCCCAGCTAGCGGGCGAGACCCAGTACTTC. Protein: CASSLAQLAGETQYF. Full variable domain (outside the CDR3, taken from reference TRBV5-1 and TRBJ2-5): KAGVTQTPRYLIKTRGQQVTLSCSPISGHRSVSWYQQTPGQGLQFLFEYFSETQRNKGNFPGRFSGRQFSNSRSEMNVSTLELGDSALYLCASSLAQLAGETQYFGPGTRLLVL.

A single count supports this clone. This sequence joins TRBV18 and TRBJ1-1, with D tentatively TRBD1 (6 bases). The CDR3 covers 17 residues. V was trimmed by 3 bases and J by 5 bases, leaving 22 bases between them. Germline V gene sequence: CDR1 KGHSH, CDR2 LQKENI. CDR3 region: CASSPPALGGRRTEAFF. The CDR3 nucleotides are TGTGCCAGCTCACCGCCGGCATTGGGGGGGCGCAGGACTGAAGCTTTCTTT. The full variable domain, with the rest looked up from reference TRBV18 and TRBJ1-1, is NAGVMQNPRHLVRRRGQEARLRCSPMKGHSHVYWYRQLPEEGLKFMVYLQKENIIDESGMPKERFSAEFPKEGPSILRIQQVVRGDSAAYFCASSPPALGGRRTEAFFGQGTRLTVV.

This clone was found a few times. The chain has TRBV3-1 (or the pseudogene TRBV3-2) and TRBJ1-1; tentatively, D is TRBD1 (6 bases). There are 16 residues in the CDR3. Germline CDR1 is LGHDT and CDR2 is YNNKEL (reference sequence). Between the trimmed V and J ends, which lost 2 bases and 5 bases, there was a span of 18 bases. CDR3 amino acids: CASSQSGQSEGTEAFF. DNA of the CDR3: TGTGCCAGCAGCCAAAGCGGACAGTCTGAGGGAACTGAAGCTTTCTTT.